These 8 T cell receptor beta chains were all obtained from the same sample, sequenced in a study of Ad26.COV2.S vaccination and SARS-CoV-2 variants. Clones were read by immunoSEQ multiplex PCR, and TCRdb kept only the in-frame ones, dropping some. Among roughly 100,000 clones, around three quarters were seen once, and the ten largest hold 15% to 20%. The source material was peripheral blood, sampled after recovery from COVID-19. The receptors originated from a human donor who had recovered from COVID-19.

This chain links TRBV7-6 with TRBJ2-2; 7 bases are a match to TRBD2. Germline trimming cut 4 bases from V and 5 bases from J; bases unmatched to any gene: 7. The CDR3 runs 15 residues. Germline lookup yields CDR1 SGHVS and CDR2 FNYEAQ. The CDR3 DNA is TGTGCCAGCAGCTCCGGACTAGGTGCGACCGGGGAGCTGTTTTTT. Translation gives CASSSGLGATGELFF.

This clone was counted a few times. The chain carries TRBV5-1 and TRBJ1-1, with no clear D. CDR1 and CDR2 (germline): SGHRS, YFSETQ. Deletions cut 7 bases from V and 4 bases from J, with 8 bases between. The CDR3 loop spans 11 amino acids. CDR3 nucleotide sequence: TGCGCCAGCTCGGACCTCACTGAAGCTTTCTTT. Encoded protein: CASSDLTEAFF.

This rearrangement joins TRBV7-9 to TRBJ2-5, with D unclear. This CDR3 has 14 residues. Trimming cost V 5 bases and J 0 bases, with 10 bases left between them. Germline loops: CDR1 SEHNR, CDR2 FQNEAQ (reference sequence). This CDR3 is CASSNDVYQETQYF. The DNA for the CDR3 is TGTGCCAGCAGCAACGACGTCTACCAAGAGACCCAGTACTTC.

The chain links TRBV29-1 to TRBJ2-1; D is unclear. Trimming shortened V by 3 bases and J by 4 bases, and 7 bases separated the two germline ends. The CDR3 spans 12 residues. From germline, CDR1 is SQVTM and CDR2 ANQGSEA. The CDR3 reads CSVDPLYNEQFF. Written as DNA, the CDR3 is TGCAGCGTTGATCCCCTTTACAATGAGCAGTTCTTC.

The rearrangement uses TRBV2 and TRBJ1-3; no clear D. The CDR3 totals 11 residues. The germline CDR1 and CDR2 sequences are SNHLY and FYNNEI. Trimming removed 8 bases from V and 9 bases from J, with 11 bases in between. In nucleotides, the CDR3 is TGTGCCAGCGGGGAGCAATCCACCATATATTTT. Translation gives CASGEQSTIYF.

This chain uses TRBV3-1 (or the pseudogene TRBV3-2) with TRBJ2-5; 14 bases align to TRBD2. The CDR3 length is 16 residues. After removal of 4 bases from V and 4 bases from J, the junction contained 5 bases not matched to a gene. CDR1 LGHDT and CDR2 YNNKEL come from the germline V gene (reference sequence). The CDR3 region has the DNA TGTGCCAGCAGCCCACGGACTAGCGGGGGGACAGAGACCCAGTACTTC. Amino acids: CASSPRTSGGTETQYF.

This clone appeared a single time. The chain employs TRBV5-6 and TRBJ2-5; D uncertain. V was clipped by 2 bases and J by 4 bases, with 6 bases between them. The CDR3 runs to 12 residues. The germline gives CDR1 SGHDT, CDR2 YYEEEE. The CDR3 spells CASSLTAETQYF. The CDR3 DNA sequence: TGTGCCAGCAGCTTAACTGCAGAGACCCAGTACTTC.

The chain's CDR3 is CASSIQGPGNTIYF. CDR3 sequence (DNA): TGCGCCAGCAGCATACAGGGGCCAGGAAACACCATATATTTT. The V call is TRBV5-1, the J call TRBJ1-3; 7 nucleotides line up with TRBD1. The CDR3 is 14 amino acids. The V gene's germline CDR1 is SGHRS and CDR2 YFSETQ. Trimming removed 4 bases from V and 4 bases from J; junction bases left unmatched: 5.